This T cell receptor (beta chain) was recorded in a study of blood T cell repertoires in COVID-19. In the study overall: PBMCs, B-cell-depleted T cells, or T cells provided the cDNA or gDNA that made up the material.

This clone was detected only once. Original methodology: Reference gene primer amplification in the assay estimated nucleated cell counts. This table comes from immunoSEQ multiplex PCR, and its TCRdb copy is limited to in-frame clones, with some not included. The V and J calls and clone size come from that table; D and trimming were worked out from the DNA. The table includes fewer than 200,000 clones, 90% detected once. The CDR3 covers 13 residues. From germline, CDR1 is MNHEY and CDR2 SVGAGI. Trimming removed 5 bases from V and 8 bases from J, with 15 bases in between. What was sequenced was peripheral blood. This sequence joins TRBV6-5 and TRBJ1-2; maybe TRBD1 (5 bases). The source of this sequence is a man aged 45-65 years with acute or convalescent COVID-19. CDR3 nucleotide sequence: TGTGCCAGCAGTCCAGACAGCCGGTCCGGCTACACCTTC. It encodes CASSPDSRSGYTF.